This T cell receptor beta chain was retrieved from a study of OX40 agonist ivuxolimab in advanced cancers. The data were produced by immunoSEQ multiplex PCR, yet TCRdb's version contains in-frame clones alone and is incomplete. The sample includes around 94,000 clones, about 92% seen only once; the top ten take around 3.3%. This clone was observed once. The CDR3 runs to 15 residues. The V gene's germline CDR1 is MGHRA and CDR2 YSYEKL. V lost 0 bases and J 3 bases, leaving 12 bases between the germline ends. The receptor's source is an adult with an advanced solid tumor such as melanoma, head and neck, liver or kidney cancer. The gene calls are TRBV4-1 and TRBJ2-7; D is possibly TRBD2 (7 bases). The source was CD4+ or CD8+ T cells sorted from blood, collected in a trial of the OX40 agonist ivuxolimab. CDR3 DNA: TGCGCCAGCAGCCAAGATTGGGGGGGCAACTACGAGCAGTACTTC. Translated: CASSQDWGGNYEQYF.